What follows are 31 T cell receptor beta chains derived from one specimen sequenced in a study of siplizumab effects on memory and regulatory T cells. This table comes from immunoSEQ multiplex PCR, and its TCRdb copy is limited to in-frame clones, with some not included. The table lists fewer than 120,000 clones, roughly 92% of them singletons. The sample consisted of CD4+ T cells sorted from blood. These receptors originate from a human donor in good health.

The chain uses TRBV11-1 and TRBJ2-6, with D uncertain. The CDR3 is 15 residues long. Between the trimmed V and J ends, which lost 5 bases and 0 bases, there was a span of 8 bases. Looked up from germline, CDR1 is SGHAT and CDR2 is FQDESV (reference sequence). CDR3 protein: CASSPRFSGANVLTF. Here the CDR3 DNA reads TGTGCCAGCAGCCCTCGGTTCTCTGGGGCCAACGTCCTGACTTTC.

The chain employs TRBV2 and TRBJ2-1; D perhaps matches TRBD2 (5 bases). Trimming removed 7 bases from V and 9 bases from J, with 10 bases in between. The CDR3 is made up of 11 amino acids. The V gene's germline CDR1 is SNHLY and CDR2 FYNNEI. CDR3 DNA: TGTGCCAGCAAGGAGGATCTTGAGCAGTTCTTC. Translated: CASKEDLEQFF.

This clone appeared once. The chain couples TRBV2 to TRBJ2-5, with TRBD1 identical over 9 bases. Trimming took 3 bases from V and 5 from J; bases not matched to a gene: 7. The CDR3 is 15 residues long. The germline V gene has CDR1 SNHLY and CDR2 FYNNEI. The DNA for the CDR3 is TGTGCCAGCAGTGAGGACAGGGGATATGGTGAGACCCAGTACTTC. Its protein is CASSEDRGYGETQYF.

The chain joins TRBV25-1 to TRBJ2-7, with 9 positions matching TRBD2. This CDR3 has 17 amino acids. Germline CDR1 MGHDK, CDR2 SYGVNS. V dropped 5 bases and J dropped 4; count of bases not matched to a gene: 15. The CDR3 DNA reads as TGTGCCAGCAGTCCGCTAGCGGGGTCCCTCTTGGGTTACGAGCAGTACTTC. It translates to CASSPLAGSLLGYEQYF.

The chain uses TRBV19 and TRBJ2-6, with D perhaps TRBD1 (6 bases). The V gene's germline CDR1 is LNHDA and CDR2 SQIVND (reference sequence). This CDR3 region has 17 residues. Trimming pared 6 bases from V and 2 bases from J, leaving 17 bases between. This CDR3 reads CASRGGSGFPGANVLTF. The CDR3 DNA is TGTGCCAGTAGAGGGGGTAGTGGATTCCCTGGGGCCAACGTCCTGACTTTC.

This clone was picked up a small number of times. V is TRBV5-1 and J is TRBJ2-1, with 8 positions matching TRBD2. This CDR3 is 14 amino acids long. The V gene end was trimmed by 4 bases and the J gene end by 4 bases; junction bases not matched to a gene: 4. Germline values: CDR1 SGHRS, CDR2 YFSETQ. CDR3 bases: TGCGCCAGCAGCCCTAGCGGGCCTTACAATGAGCAGTTCTTC. Its protein product is CASSPSGPYNEQFF.

This sequence joins TRBV30 and TRBJ2-7; D gene unclear. V lost 2 bases to trimming and J lost 4 bases, with 9 bases between them. The length of the CDR3 is 12 residues. In germline, CDR1 is GTSNPN, CDR2 SVGIG (reference sequence). The CDR3 protein is CAWSRDQYEQYF. The CDR3 bases are TGTGCCTGGAGTCGAGACCAGTACGAGCAGTACTTC.

V and J are TRBV7-2 and TRBJ1-2, with 7 nucleotides matching TRBD1. Germline loops: CDR1 SGHTA, CDR2 FQGNSA. There are 13 residues in the CDR3. With V trimmed by 5 bases and J by 7 bases, 7 bases remained unmatched. The CDR3 reads CASSPAAGGGYTF. The CDR3 nucleotides are TGTGCCAGCAGCCCCGCCGCAGGGGGTGGCTACACCTTC.

J is TRBJ2-3 and V is TRBV10-2; no firm D call. V lost 6 bases and J 0 bases, leaving 10 bases between the germline ends. Germline V gives CDR1 WSHSY, CDR2 SAAADI. CDR3 length: 14 residues. Here the CDR3 reads CASRRVESTDTQYF. In nucleotides, the CDR3 is TGCGCCAGCAGACGGGTGGAAAGCACAGATACGCAGTATTTT.

This chain joins TRBV10-3 and TRBJ2-7, with D unclear. This CDR3 comprises 12 residues. Trimming left V 4 bases short and J 6 bases short, with 10 bases between. Germline V gene lookup returns CDR1 ENHRY and CDR2 SYGVKD. CDR3 DNA sequence: TGTGCCATCAGTGGGGCAGTCGGCGAGCAGTACTTC. It translates to CAISGAVGEQYF.

The chain uses TRBV4-1 and TRBJ2-1, with 8 bases matching TRBD1. After removal of 1 base from V and 7 bases from J, the junction contained 9 bases not matched to a gene. CDR1 and CDR2 (germline): MGHRA, YSYEKL. This CDR3 has 16 residues. The CDR3 DNA follows: TGCGCCAGCAGCCAAGGACAGGGGAATAAGAGAAATGAGCAGTTCTTC. Its translation: CASSQGQGNKRNEQFF.

The chain recombines TRBV6-1 with TRBJ2-3, with 10 bases identical to TRBD2. V lost 3 bases to trimming and J lost 3 bases; unmatched junction nucleotides: 6. CDR1 is MNHNS and CDR2 is SASEGT in the germline V gene. The CDR3 runs 16 residues. This CDR3 reads CASSEVAGGRTDTQYF. The CDR3 bases are TGTGCCAGCAGTGAGGTAGCGGGAGGACGTACAGATACGCAGTATTTT.

The sample holds one count of this clone. This chain uses TRBV29-1 with TRBJ2-7; D perhaps matches TRBD2 (6 bases). Germline lookup yields CDR1 SQVTM and CDR2 ANQGSEA. This CDR3 has 13 amino acids. The CDR3 region is CSARRAGQNEQYF. As DNA, the CDR3 is TGCAGTGCCAGGAGGGCAGGCCAGAACGAGCAGTACTTC.

The chain combines TRBV5-5 with TRBJ2-5, with TRBD2 matching over 8 bases. V shed 1 base and J 2 bases; nucleotides not matched to a gene: 4. Per germline, CDR1 SGHKS and CDR2 YYEKEE (reference sequence). This CDR3 has 15 residues. The CDR3 nucleotides read TGTGCCAGCAGCTTGAAGGTAGCGGGGCAAGAGACCCAGTACTTC. Translated: CASSLKVAGQETQYF. Variable domain in full (rest from reference TRBV5-5 and TRBJ2-5): DAGVTQSPTHLIKTRGQQVTLRCSPISGHKSVSWYQQVLGQGPQFIFQYYEKEERGRGNFPDRFSARQFPNYSSELNVNALLLGDSALYLCASSLKVAGQETQYFGPGTRLLVL.

The J gene is TRBJ2-3, the V gene TRBV7-3; D perhaps matches TRBD2 (5 bases). This CDR3 comprises 13 residues. V lost 6 bases and J 6 bases, leaving 13 bases between the germline ends. Germline V gene data show CDR1 as SGHTA and CDR2 as FQGTGA. The CDR3: CASRTSWEDTQYF. The CDR3 coding sequence is TGTGCCAGCAGGACGTCCTGGGAGGATACGCAGTATTTT.

The chain joins TRBV23-1 to TRBJ2-7; D ambiguous. TRBV23-1 is sorted into the ORF group, with uncertain function. This CDR3 spans 13 amino acids. The V gene lost 4 bases and the J gene lost 4 bases, with 11 bases spanning the gap. The DNA of the CDR3 is TGCGCCAGCAGTCTGGGGTGCGGATACGAGCAGTACTTC. Amino acids: CASSLGCGYEQYF.

V and J are TRBV7-2 and TRBJ1-5; no clear D gene. Trimming took 2 bases from V and 1 from J, leaving 6 bases between them. This CDR3 is 14 amino acids long. Germline CDR1 reads SGHTA; CDR2 reads FQGNSA. CDR3 loop: CASSLLGSNQPQHF. CDR3 DNA: TGTGCCAGCAGCTTACTCGGGAGCAATCAGCCCCAGCATTTT.

This clone was detected only a few times. The V call is TRBV6-1, the J call TRBJ1-3; D is ambiguous. The ends were cut back, 1 base at V and 0 bases at J, with 7 bases in the middle. Germline values: CDR1 MNHNS, CDR2 SASEGT. The length of the CDR3 is 15 residues. The CDR3, as DNA: TGTGCCAGCAGTGAAGTGGATAACTCTGGAAACACCATATATTTT. Translating gives CASSEVDNSGNTIYF.

This clone is a singleton in its sample. This rearrangement joins TRBV6-1 to TRBJ2-3; 9 bases agree with TRBD2. The CDR3 totals 14 residues. Trimming at V came to 6 bases and at J to 4 bases, leaving 5 bases not matched to a gene. The V gene's germline CDR1 is MNHNS and CDR2 SASEGT. In DNA form, the CDR3 reads TGTGCCAGCAGGGCGGGGGGGCCCTCAGATACGCAGTATTTT. Residues: CASRAGGPSDTQYF.

The chain couples TRBV7-9 to TRBJ1-1; 7 bases line up with TRBD1. CDR3 length: 15 amino acids. V lost 2 bases, J lost 0 bases, and 3 bases stayed unmatched. Germline V lookup: CDR1 SEHNR, CDR2 FQNEAQ (reference sequence). CDR3 nucleotide sequence: TGTGCCAGCAGCTTACCAGGGGGGATGAACACTGAAGCTTTCTTT. Translating gives CASSLPGGMNTEAFF.

The chain uses TRBV6-6 and TRBJ1-1, with 12 nucleotides matching TRBD1. The CDR3 length is 16 residues. Per germline, CDR1 MNHNY and CDR2 SVGAGI (reference sequence). Unmatched junction bases numbered 8, after V lost 5 bases and J lost 4 bases. The DNA for the CDR3 is TGTGCCAGCAGTCAACTGGGACAGGGGGCCTCCACTGAAGCTTTCTTT. The encoded protein is CASSQLGQGASTEAFF.

This sequence joins TRBV6-5 and TRBJ1-3; a weak D match, TRBD1 (5 bases). The CDR3 is 16 amino acids. Germline CDR1 is MNHEY and CDR2 is SVGAGI. V was clipped by 2 bases and J by 5 bases, with 16 bases between them. The CDR3 bases are TGTGCCAGCAGTTACGCTCTGGGGGGTGGAAGAAACACCATATATTTT. The encoded protein is CASSYALGGGRNTIYF.

This chain links TRBV4-2 with TRBJ2-7, with D maybe TRBD2 (5 bases). This CDR3 spans 16 amino acids. V gave up 1 base and J gave up 0 bases, with 13 bases separating them. The germline gives CDR1 LGHNA, CDR2 YNFKEQ. In nucleotides, the CDR3 is TGTGCCAGCAGCCAAGGAGGCGGGCCAACCTCCTACGAGCAGTACTTC. Its translation is CASSQGGGPTSYEQYF.

This chain connects TRBV29-1 to TRBJ2-1, with D perhaps TRBD2 (5 bases). Trimming stripped 4 bases from V and 1 base from J, with 11 bases between. The CDR3 is made up of 14 amino acids. The germline V gene has CDR1 SQVTM and CDR2 ANQGSEA. The CDR3 reads CSVVGIGSYNEQFF. CDR3 nucleotides: TGCAGCGTTGTCGGGATCGGGTCCTACAATGAGCAGTTCTTC.

The rearrangement links TRBV5-1 to TRBJ2-5; D might be TRBD1 (5 bases). Germline assignment: CDR1 SGHRS and CDR2 YFSETQ. This CDR3 has 15 residues. V lost 4 bases to trimming and J lost 1 base, with 14 bases between them. Here the CDR3 DNA reads TGCGCCAGCAGCGGGGCATCCACCTCCCAAGAGACCCAGTACTTC. It specifies CASSGASTSQETQYF.

This clone has more than one count but fewer than ten. The chain links TRBV29-1 to TRBJ2-5; 10 nucleotides align to TRBD1. From germline, CDR1 is SQVTM and CDR2 ANQGSEA. V gave up 6 bases and J gave up 5 bases; unmatched junction bases: 6. This CDR3 comprises 13 residues. In DNA form, the CDR3 reads TGCAGCGTCAGACAGGGGGCAACGGAGACCCAGTACTTC. This codes for CSVRQGATETQYF.

This chain uses TRBV11-2 with TRBJ2-3, with TRBD1 matching over 9 bases. The V gene's germline CDR1 is SGHAT and CDR2 FQNNGV. The trim removed 0 bases at V and 6 bases at J, leaving 10 bases unmatched. CDR3 size: 17 residues. The CDR3 sequence is CASSLDGGQGVRDTQYF. The DNA of the CDR3 is TGTGCCAGCAGCTTAGATGGGGGACAGGGTGTACGGGATACGCAGTATTTT.

Here the CDR3 reads CASSFLTGLDYGYTF. CDR3 in DNA: TGTGCCAGCAGCTTCCTGACAGGGTTGGACTATGGCTACACCTTC. This chain links TRBV13 with TRBJ1-2; TRBD1 aligns across 7 bases. CDR1 is PRHDT, CDR2 FYEKMQ, per germline (reference sequence). Trimming removed 3 bases from V and 3 bases from J; junction bases left unmatched: 7. The CDR3 consists of 15 residues. The entire variable domain, with the rest obtained from reference TRBV13 and TRBJ1-2, is as follows: AAGVIQSPRHLIKEKRETATLKCYPIPRHDTVYWYQQGPGQDPQFLISFYEKMQSDKGSIPDRFSAQQFSDYHSELNMSSLELGDSALYFCASSFLTGLDYGYTFGSGTRLTVV.

With regard to this clone: One end of the junction does not line up with germline, which may come from a read error. The V gene is TRBV7-7, the J gene TRBJ2-1, with TRBD2 matching 7 bases. CDR3 length: 15 residues. In germline, CDR1 is SSHAT, CDR2 FNYEAQ (reference sequence). Here the CDR3 reads CASSLGGGSRGEQFF. The CDR3 DNA sequence: TGTGCTAGCAGCTTGGGCGGCGGGAGCCGCGGTGAGCAGTTCTTC.

This chain connects TRBV28 to TRBJ2-2, with 10 bases fitting TRBD1. The CDR3 contains 17 residues. The germline V gene encodes CDR1 MDHEN and CDR2 SYDVKM. V was clipped by 6 bases and J by 6 bases; unmatched bases: 13. Here the CDR3 DNA reads TGTGCCAGCAGCGAAGTCGGGACAGGGGTCTTTTCCGGGGAGCTGTTTTTT. This gives the protein CASSEVGTGVFSGELFF.

The chain employs TRBV6-6 and TRBJ2-2, with D perhaps assigned TRBD1 or TRBD2 (5 bases each). V lost 4 bases and J 0 bases, leaving 12 bases between the germline ends. The germline CDR1 and CDR2 sequences are MNHNY and SVGAGI (reference sequence). The CDR3 spans 16 residues. CDR3: CASSSQGVANTGELFF. Written as DNA, the CDR3 is TGTGCCAGCAGTTCGCAGGGAGTCGCGAACACCGGGGAGCTGTTTTTT.